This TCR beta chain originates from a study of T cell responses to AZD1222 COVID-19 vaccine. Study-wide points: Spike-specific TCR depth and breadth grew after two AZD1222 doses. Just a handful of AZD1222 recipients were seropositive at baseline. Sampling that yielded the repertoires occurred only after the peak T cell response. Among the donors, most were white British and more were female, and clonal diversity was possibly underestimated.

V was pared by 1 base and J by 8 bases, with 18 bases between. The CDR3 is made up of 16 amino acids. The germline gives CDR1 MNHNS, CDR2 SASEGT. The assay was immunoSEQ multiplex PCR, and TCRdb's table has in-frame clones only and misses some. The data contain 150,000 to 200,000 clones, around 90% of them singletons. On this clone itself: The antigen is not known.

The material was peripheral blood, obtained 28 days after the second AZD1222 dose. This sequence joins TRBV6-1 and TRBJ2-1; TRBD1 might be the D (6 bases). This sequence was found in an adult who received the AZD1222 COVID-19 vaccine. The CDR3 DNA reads TGTGCCAGCAGTGAAGAAGGGGCAGGGGCAACGGATGAGCAGTTCTTC. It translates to CASSEEGAGATDEQFF.